The T cell receptor (beta chain) described here comes from a study of blood T cell repertoires in COVID-19. Study summary: Samples came from the United States, Italy and Spain, spanning acute and convalescent COVID-19. The cDNA or gDNA used as material had been derived from T cells, B-cell-depleted T cells, or PBMCs.

CDR3 length: 15 amino acids. With 2 bases clipped from V and 7 bases from J, the junction kept 2 bases outside the gene matches. From germline, CDR1 is SGHVS and CDR2 FQNEAQ. A remark on this clone: The sample holds other DNA sequences that translate to the same CDR3.

Per the original data handling: Researchers report that nucleated cell counts were estimated from reference gene primer amplification. Sequencing used immunoSEQ multiplex PCR; TCRdb keeps in-frame clones, though not all of them. The V and J calls and the clone size are those of that table, but D and trimming were determined from the DNA. The sample shows about 190,000 clones, 80% to 90% of them seen only once. This TCR was recovered from a human donor in a cohort sampled during active COVID-19. This chain links TRBV7-8 with TRBJ1-6; 10 bases are shared with TRBD1. The specimen sequenced was peripheral blood. As DNA, the CDR3 is TGTGCCAGCAGCTTATCGGGACAGGGGAATTCACCCCTCCACTTT. It specifies CASSLSGQGNSPLHF.